Each of the 14 T cell receptor beta chains below was sequenced from the same sample in a study of radiation and T cells in renal cell carcinoma. Profiled with immunoSEQ multiplex PCR; TCRdb holds only in-frame clones, not every one. The repertoire holds over 60,000 clones, with roughly four fifths as singletons. This sample's time point: blood 2 weeks post-SBRT. Sample treatment: 15 Gy SBRT to primary tumor, nephrectomy 4 weeks later. Material: blood, obtained from a patient whose treatment included radiotherapy and nephrectomy. These receptors were taken from a man in his 60s with renal cell carcinoma.

This clone was seen just once. The CDR3 is CASSLTAGNGNTIYF. In DNA form, the CDR3 reads TGTGCCAGCAGCCTTACGGCGGGGAACGGAAACACCATATATTTT. The chain couples TRBV7-2 to TRBJ1-3; D ambiguous. V lost 5 bases and J lost 4, with 15 bases in between. This CDR3 comprises 15 residues. The germline V gene has CDR1 SGHTA and CDR2 FQGNSA. Supplemented by reference TRBV7-2 and TRBJ1-3, the full variable domain reads GAGVSQSPSNKVTEKGKDVELRCDPISGHTALYWYRQSLGQGLEFLIYFQGNSAPDKSGLPSDRFSAERTGGSVSTLTIQRTQQEDSAVYLCASSLTAGNGNTIYFGEGSWLTVV.

The chain recombines TRBV5-1 with TRBJ2-1; D possibly corresponds to TRBD2 (6 bases). The CDR3 contains 15 residues. Deletions cut 0 bases from V and 2 bases from J, with 9 bases between. Germline V gene sequence: CDR1 SGHRS, CDR2 YFSETQ. CDR3 residues: CASSLAGETYNEQFF. The CDR3 coding sequence is TGCGCCAGCAGCTTGGCGGGAGAAACCTACAATGAGCAGTTCTTC.

This clone qualifies as medium-sized. This chain joins TRBV4-3 and TRBJ2-4, with a tentative D call TRBD2 (6 bases). Germline CDR1 reads LGHNA; CDR2 reads YSLEER. V lost 4 bases to trimming and J lost 8 bases, with 15 bases between them. The CDR3 is made up of 14 amino acids. The CDR3 DNA reads as TGCGCCAGCAGCCCCGTCGGAGGGGATGACATTCAGTACTTC. Protein: CASSPVGGDDIQYF.

The chain combines TRBV6-1 with TRBJ2-1; no reliable D call. Germline assignment: CDR1 MNHNS and CDR2 SASEGT. The V end was cut by 4 bases, the J end by 10 bases, with 11 bases between. The CDR3 totals 12 residues. CDR3 protein: CASSAQAREQFF. CDR3 nucleotides: TGTGCCAGCAGTGCCCAAGCCCGGGAGCAGTTCTTC.

The chain couples TRBV2 to TRBJ2-1, with 15 bases matching TRBD2. CDR1 is SNHLY and CDR2 is FYNNEI in the germline V gene. The V and J ends lost 5 bases and 7 bases, in that order; junction bases with no gene match: 6. The CDR3 has 16 residues. Here the CDR3 reads CASSRTSGRALNEQFF. In DNA form, the CDR3 reads TGTGCCAGCAGTAGGACTAGCGGGAGGGCCTTAAATGAGCAGTTCTTC.

This clone was seen a single time. The rearrangement links TRBV7-2 to TRBJ2-4, with a tentative D call TRBD2 (6 bases). The V and J ends lost 8 bases and 3 bases respectively, with 11 bases between them. This CDR3 spans 13 amino acids. Germline loops: CDR1 SGHTA, CDR2 FQGNSA. CDR3: CASGVGGKNIQYF. The CDR3 bases are TGTGCCAGCGGCGTGGGGGGCAAAAACATTCAGTACTTC.

V and J are TRBV7-6 and TRBJ2-5; D unresolved. CDR1 and CDR2 (germline): SGHVS, FNYEAQ. Trimming took off 5 bases at V and 0 bases at J, with 1 base between the two ends. The CDR3 contains 11 residues. This CDR3 reads CASSHQETQYF. The CDR3 nucleotides are TGTGCCAGCAGCCACCAAGAGACCCAGTACTTC.

V is TRBV4-3 and J is TRBJ2-3; D is undetermined. CDR3 length: 14 amino acids. CDR1 and CDR2 (germline): LGHNA, YSLEER. Trimming took 1 base from V and 4 from J, leaving 9 bases between them. The CDR3 protein is CASSQGPGADTQYF. Here the CDR3 DNA reads TGCGCCAGCAGCCAAGGACCTGGTGCAGATACGCAGTATTTT.

CDR3: CASSLLGGQGRGTEAFF. The CDR3 nucleotides read TGTGCCAGCAGCTTATTAGGTGGGCAGGGGCGGGGAACTGAAGCTTTCTTT. This rearrangement joins TRBV7-9 to TRBJ1-1; a possible D gene is TRBD1 (6 bases). The V gene's germline CDR1 is SEHNR and CDR2 FQNEAQ (reference sequence). V was pared by 2 bases and J by 5 bases, with 21 bases between. The CDR3 has 17 amino acids.

A single count supports this clone. V usage is TRBV6-1 and J usage is TRBJ2-2; D uncertain. The CDR3 covers 17 residues. Looked up from germline, CDR1 is MNHNS and CDR2 is SASEGT. Trimming cost V 3 bases and J 7 bases, with 21 bases left between them. The CDR3 loop is CASSERYDLLVHGELFF. CDR3 in DNA: TGTGCCAGCAGTGAGCGTTATGATCTGTTGGTACACGGGGAGCTGTTTTTT.

This chain uses TRBV9 with TRBJ2-2; D remains ambiguous. Between the trimmed V and J ends, which lost 3 bases and 5 bases, there was a span of 11 bases. Per the germline V gene, CDR1 is SGDLS and CDR2 is YYNGEE. CDR3 length: 14 amino acids. CDR3 sequence: CASSGTLRTGELFF. The CDR3 coding sequence is TGTGCCAGCAGCGGGACCCTGAGGACCGGGGAGCTGTTTTTT.

The chain is built from TRBV19 and TRBJ1-4; 7 positions match TRBD1. V shed 1 base and J 4 bases; nucleotides not matched to a gene: 3. The CDR3 covers 15 residues. Germline V gene sequence: CDR1 LNHDA, CDR2 SQIVND (reference sequence). CDR3 loop: CASSIGGTDNEKLFF. The CDR3 nucleotides are TGTGCCAGTAGTATAGGTGGGACAGATAATGAAAAACTGTTTTTT.

This clone has more than one count but fewer than ten. The chain links TRBV27 to TRBJ2-1; no reliable D call. The V end lost 0 bases, the J end lost 9 bases, and 6 bases lay between the germline ends. Germline V gene sequence: CDR1 MNHEY, CDR2 SMNVEV (reference sequence). This CDR3 spans 12 amino acids. The CDR3 DNA reads as TGTGCCAGCAGTTTATCGTCGACTGAGCAGTTCTTC. Translated, it gives CASSLSSTEQFF.

The chain is built from TRBV6-6 and TRBJ1-2; 7 nucleotides align to TRBD1. The CDR3 sequence is 14 residues long. V was clipped by 2 bases and J by 8 bases; unmatched bases: 8. Germline loops: CDR1 MNHNY, CDR2 SVGAGI (reference sequence). CDR3 bases: TGTGCCAGCAGTTACCCCGGACAGGCGTCGGGCTACACCTTC. Its protein is CASSYPGQASGYTF.